This T cell receptor (beta chain) was recorded in a study of blood T cell repertoires in COVID-19 (dated by TCRdb to about 2020). About the full investigation: Samples covering the acute and convalescent phases of COVID-19 were provided by collaborators in the United States, Italy and Spain. A freely available public database, intended as a resource for researchers studying the immune response to SARS-CoV-2, is where the repertoires were released. HLA class I and class II types, where available, came from metadata supplied by the sample provider rather than from assay-based typing. Deeply sampled blood TCRbeta repertoires from subjects exposed to, actively infected with, or recovered from COVID-19 were included in the dataset. The samples were drawn from two sources: the first 160 participants of the ongoing ImmuneRACE study, and 950 to 1,500 subjects contributed by 6 global collaborators. The prospective study material was composed of cDNA or gDNA derived from T cells, B-cell-depleted T cells, or PBMCs. Sample metadata almost always included a de-identified subject ID, COVID-19 status, age in years and sex.

TCRbeta CDR3 regions were amplified from genomic DNA using the immunoSEQ Assay, a bias-controlled multiplex PCR. As for how the authors treated the data: Nucleated cell counts per sample were estimated from amplification of reference gene primers within the assay. To quantify the absolute abundance of each unique TCRbeta CDR3 rearrangement, sequence reads were collapsed and filtered. Productive Simpson clonality was computed per sample as the square root of Simpson's diversity index over productive rearrangements. TCRdb limited this immuneACCESS table to in-frame rearrangements with V and J called. A share of clones is missing; checked studies link under half to unresolved V genes, and the rest is unexplained. That table is the source of V, J and clone size, and D and trimming were worked out from the DNA. This sample lists around 200,000 clones; 86% were detected once. The biggest ten clones account for less than 25% of the sample.

Details on this clone: It has no known antigen specificity. No base-level quality is on record; no much larger clone is a single base apart.

Collaborating institutions collected whole blood in K2EDTA tubes following their own protocols. Collaborator samples were shipped for TCRbeta analysis as frozen whole blood, isolated PBMCs, or DNA extracted from either sample type. For CDR1 and CDR2, the germline V gene (reference sequence) lists WNHNN and SYGVQD. The V end gives up 7 bases and the J end 5 bases, leaving 8 bases in the junction not matched to a gene. The cysteine opens and the phenylalanine closes a CDR3 of 16 amino acids. Left in the record is the CDR3 DNA by itself, 48 bases read in frame from the first base. Study-wide findings and limitations: Clinical and demographic metadata were provided uncurated, with the amount varying by source and participant.

The clonotype was recovered from a man in his 70s with active or convalescent COVID-19. The sample was peripheral blood. The sequence links TRBV10-1 to TRBJ2-3, and 14 junction bases match TRBD2. The CDR3 region: CASKATSGGAVDTQYF. The DNA reads as follows: TGCGCCAGCAAAGCGACTAGCGGGGGGGCCGTAGATACGCAGTATTTT.